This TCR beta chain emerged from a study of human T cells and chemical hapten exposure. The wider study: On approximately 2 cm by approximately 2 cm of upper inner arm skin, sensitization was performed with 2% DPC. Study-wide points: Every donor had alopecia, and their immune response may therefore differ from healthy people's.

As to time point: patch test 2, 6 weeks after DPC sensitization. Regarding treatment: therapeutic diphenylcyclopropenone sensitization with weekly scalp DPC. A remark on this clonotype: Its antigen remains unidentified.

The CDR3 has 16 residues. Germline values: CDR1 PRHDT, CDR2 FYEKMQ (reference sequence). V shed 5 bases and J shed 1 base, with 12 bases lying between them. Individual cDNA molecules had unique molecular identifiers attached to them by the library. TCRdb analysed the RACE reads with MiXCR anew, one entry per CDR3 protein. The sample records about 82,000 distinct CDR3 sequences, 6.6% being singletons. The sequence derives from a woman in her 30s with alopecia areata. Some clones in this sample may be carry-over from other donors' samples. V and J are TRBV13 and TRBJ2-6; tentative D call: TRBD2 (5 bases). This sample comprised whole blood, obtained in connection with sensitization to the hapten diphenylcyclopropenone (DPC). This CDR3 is CASSHDRRSGANVLTF. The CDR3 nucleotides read TGTGCCAGCAGCCATGATCGGAGGTCTGGGGCCAACGTCCTGACTTTC.